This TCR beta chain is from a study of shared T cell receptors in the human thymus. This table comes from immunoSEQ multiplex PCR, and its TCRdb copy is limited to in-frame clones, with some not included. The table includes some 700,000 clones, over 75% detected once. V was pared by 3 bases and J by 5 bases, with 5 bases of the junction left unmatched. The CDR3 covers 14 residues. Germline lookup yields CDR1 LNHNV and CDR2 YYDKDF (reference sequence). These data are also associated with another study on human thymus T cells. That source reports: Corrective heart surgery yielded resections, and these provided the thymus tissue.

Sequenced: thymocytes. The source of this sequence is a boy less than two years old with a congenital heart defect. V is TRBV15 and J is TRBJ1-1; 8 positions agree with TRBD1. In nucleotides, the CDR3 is TGTGCCACCAGCAGCGATAACAGGGGGACTGAAGCTTTCTTT. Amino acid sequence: CATSSDNRGTEAFF.